A selection of T cell receptor beta chains follows, all from one sample in a study of blood T cell repertoires in COVID-19. Generated by immunoSEQ multiplex PCR, the TCRdb table keeps only in-frame clones and is missing some. The sample has some 100,000 clones, approximately 79% seen once. Sequenced: peripheral blood. The receptors shown here come from a man aged 50-59 years with acute or convalescent COVID-19. Each CDR3 is given without its conserved first and last residue. Each record gives: clone size, J gene, V gene, CDR3 protein. Expanded clones get a size class; other rows say once, few or many, or leave the size out.

NA | TRBJ2-2 | TRBV20-1 | SASGTGHVGELF
NA | TRBJ2-7 | TRBV10-2 | ASSELGGSSYEQY
NA | TRBJ1-1 | TRBV30 | AWSGRGGTEAF
NA | TRBJ1-2 | TRBV15 | ATSSRGNYGYT
once | TRBJ2-7 | TRBV6-4 | ASSDSVGQGRYEQY
once | TRBJ2-5 | TRBV24-1 | ATSDRKAGTQY
NA | TRBJ2-3 | TRBV3-1/TRBV3-2 | ASSSRQAGTDTQY
NA | TRBJ2-3 | TRBV7-9 | ASGSYGTGYADTQY
once | TRBJ2-7 | TRBV13 | ASSVSPLAEEQY
NA | TRBJ2-1 | TRBV2 | ASRSTFGGDYNEQF
NA | TRBJ2-2 | TRBV5-1 | ASSLAEVNTGELF
NA | TRBJ1-5 | TRBV20-1 | SASPGNQPQH
NA | TRBJ2-5 | TRBV7-2 | ASSSLAVLETQY
once | TRBJ1-1 | TRBV7-8 | ASSSPPQGDTEAF
NA | TRBJ2-7 | TRBV18 | ASSPRGQNYEQY
few | TRBJ2-2 | TRBV7-7 | ASSLSGSGELF
NA | TRBJ2-2 | TRBV30 | AWSVLYTGELF
NA | TRBJ2-4 | TRBV2 | ASSPRGMDKNIQY
once | TRBJ2-7 | TRBV7-9 | ASSQTGNFYEQY
NA | TRBJ2-7 | TRBV18 | ASSPGGMSSSYEQY
few | TRBJ1-2 | TRBV19 | ASSIFGGNYGYT
NA | TRBJ2-1 | TRBV28 | ASSIPGTGDEQF
few | TRBJ1-1 | TRBV19 | ASQTMTGNTEAF